The T cell receptor (beta chain) described here comes from a study of shared clonotypes between healthy human individuals. Study information: Each donor's CD8 memory used one plate, CD8 naive two, each CD4 subset three.

Only in-frame clones appear in the TCRdb table, and some are missing; sequencing was by immunoSEQ multiplex PCR. The repertoire holds roughly 1,800,000 clones, with just under 95% as singletons. With regard to this clone: What it binds is unknown.

The study, taken as a whole, reports: The small donor group covered limited genetic and exposure diversity. Approximately 5% of naive CD4 clonotypes were shared across a few donors.

Naive CD8 populations comprised CD45RO-negative cells positively selected for CCR7, excluding terminally differentiated effector memory CD45RA+ cells. CDR1 and CDR2 from the germline V gene are SGHKS and YYEKEE (reference sequence). This CDR3 region has 11 residues. Deletions cut 2 bases from V and 8 bases from J, with 4 bases between. The sequencing input was naive CD8+ T cells sorted from blood. This TCR came from a man younger than 35 in good health. This chain links TRBV5-5 with TRBJ1-4, with D unresolved. The CDR3, as DNA: TGTGCCAGCAGCTTCGCGGAAAAACTGTTTTTT. It specifies CASSFAEKLFF.